This is a list of T cell receptor beta chains from one sample in a study of technical replicates of blood from a few donors. The repertoire was sequenced with immunoSEQ multiplex PCR; TCRdb's copy has only in-frame clones and lacks some. The table shows some 96,000 clones, with more than 90% occurring only once. The sequencing sample was made of T cells isolated from PBMCs. Receptors originate from a human donor in good health. Both conserved end residues are part of each CDR3. D genes are given only for firm matches. Clone size is shown for a subset of rows, as once, few, many or a class of expanded clone.

D,J,V,size,DNA,CDR3
-,TRBJ1-2,TRBV20-1,-,TGCAGTGCTAGAGGGGGCGATGGCTACACCTTC,CSARGGDGYTF
TRBD1,TRBJ2-2,TRBV5-1,-,TGCGCCAGCAGCTTGCGACCAGGGGGCAACACCGGGGAGCTGTTTTTT,CASSLRPGGNTGELFF
TRBD2,TRBJ2-1,TRBV9,-,TGTGCCAGCAGCGTAGCCTCCCCCCTAGCGGGGGTGGGCAATGAGCAGTTCTTC,CASSVASPLAGVGNEQFF
TRBD1,TRBJ2-7,TRBV2,once,TGTGCCAGCAGCGAGCGGACAGGGGTTGGGAACGAGCAGTACTTC,CASSERTGVGNEQYF
TRBD1,TRBJ1-5,TRBV5-5,-,TGTGCCAGCAGCTACATTGTCAGGGACAGTTTCAATCAGCCCCAGCATTTT,CASSYIVRDSFNQPQHF
-,TRBJ2-1,TRBV15,-,TGTGCCACCAGCAGAGAGGGCTTCCCCTCTATCGGTGAGCAGTTCTTC,CATSREGFPSIGEQFF
TRBD1,TRBJ2-7,TRBV30,-,TGTGCCTGGAGTGTCCTCGGACAGGGGGCAAAAGAGCAGTACTTC,CAWSVLGQGAKEQYF
TRBD1,TRBJ2-5,TRBV5-4,once,TGTGCCAGCAGCTCCGGGACAGGGAAAGAGACCCAGTACTTC,CASSSGTGKETQYF
-,TRBJ2-1,TRBV10-1,once,TGCGCCAGCACTGGCGGGGCCCTCAATGAGCAGTTCTTC,CASTGGALNEQFF
TRBD1,TRBJ2-1,TRBV19,-,TGTGCCAGTAGTAGGGACAGGGGCGACAATGAGCAGTTCTTC,CASSRDRGDNEQFF
TRBD2,TRBJ2-1,TRBV4-1,-,TGCGCCAGCAGCCAAGAAGTCGGACTAGCGGCTTACAATGAGCAGTTCTTC,CASSQEVGLAAYNEQFF
TRBD1,TRBJ1-1,TRBV5-4,-,TGTGCCAGCAGCTCCCTTAGACAGGGGGCAGACACTGAAGCTTTCTTT,CASSSLRQGADTEAFF
-,TRBJ1-2,TRBV7-2,-,TGTGCCAGCAGCTTATGGACAGTCTCTAACTATGGCTACACCTTC,CASSLWTVSNYGYTF
TRBD1,TRBJ1-4,TRBV4-2,-,TGTGCCAGCAGCCAAGTGGGACAGGGCGCAACTAATGAAAAACTGTTTTTT,CASSQVGQGATNEKLFF
-,TRBJ2-1,TRBV5-1,-,TGCGCCAGCAGCGAAACCGGTGAGAGCTCCTACAATGAGCAGTTCTTC,CASSETGESSYNEQFF
-,TRBJ1-5,TRBV19,few,TGTGCCAGTAGTAAGAGGTCAGACTACAATCAGCCCCAGCATTTT,CASSKRSDYNQPQHF
TRBD1,TRBJ1-1,TRBV6-4,-,TGTGCCAGCGGGACAGCGAACACTGAAGCTTTCTTT,CASGTANTEAFF
TRBD1,TRBJ2-7,TRBV28,-,TGTGCCAGCAGTCCGGACAGGGGGAAGCTGGCTCTCGGGTACGAGCAGTACTTC,CASSPDRGKLALGYEQYF